This is a list of T cell receptor beta chains from one sample in a study of regulatory T cells in long-lasting Graves disease. TCRdb ran MiXCR on the multiplex PCR reads and lists one entry per CDR3 protein. The repertoire holds approximately 490,000 distinct CDR3 sequences, with around 15% as singletons. The sample also formed part of further work on T cells in Graves' hyperthyroidism and ophthalmopathy.

Sequences were derived from peripheral blood mononuclear cells (PBMCs), sampled at new diagnosis, from a patient treated with antithyroid drugs. The receptor set was obtained from a man in his forties with Graves disease. Both conserved end residues are part of each CDR3. The D gene is left open where the match is weak. The listing skips clone size in some rows; elsewhere it reads once, few, many or a size class.

>TRBD1|14|few|TRBJ1-2|TRBV19
TGTGCCAGTAGTTCGGGACAGAACAACTATGGCTACACCTTC
CASSSGQNNYGYTF
>-|16|many|TRBJ2-5|TRBV11-2
TGTGCCAGCAGCTTAGCCCAATTAGGAAGACAAGAGACCCAGTACTTC
CASSLAQLGRQETQYF
>-|13|-|TRBJ1-1|TRBV6-1
TGTGCCAGCACTGAGGGAAGGGACACTGAAGCTTTCTTT
CASTEGRDTEAFF
>-|13|many|TRBJ1-1|TRBV6-1
TGTGCCAGCAGTGCCCGCCGGGGGGGTGAAGCTTTCTTT
CASSARRGGEAFF
>-|12|many|TRBJ2-2|TRBV28
TGTGCCAGCAGTTTAGATCTTGGGGAGCTGTTTTTT
CASSLDLGELFF
>-|11|few|TRBJ2-1|TRBV28
TGTGCCAGCACCCTAACCGGGACTCCGACTTTT
CASTLTGTPTF
>-|17|-|TRBJ2-6|TRBV5-6
TGTGCCAGCAGCACATGGGACCCCAACTCTGGGGCCAACGTCCTGACTTTC
CASSTWDPNSGANVLTF
>-|14|few|TRBJ2-3|TRBV7-8
TGTGCCAGCAGGTCGGGACTCCTCACAGATACGCAGTATTTT
CASRSGLLTDTQYF
>-|13|many|TRBJ2-5|TRBV5-6
TGTGCCAGCAGGGAAGGAGCGGGTGAGACCCAGTACTTC
CASREGAGETQYF
>-|15|-|TRBJ2-3|TRBV20-1
TGCAGCGTTAACGGCGCGCACGGGAGCACAGATACGCAGTATTTT
CSVNGAHGSTDTQYF
>-|15|-|TRBJ1-1|TRBV7-8
TGTGCCAGCGCTGAAAGGATCATGGGGCTCACTGAAGCTTTCTTT
CASAERIMGLTEAFF
>-|14|many|TRBJ2-1|TRBV20-1
TGCAGGCTCGGGTCAGACAGCTCCTACAATGAGCAGTTCTTC
CRLGSDSSYNEQFF
>-|13|many|TRBJ2-1|TRBV7-3
TGTGCCAGCAGCCTCCCGGGGGGAGGGGGGCAGTTCTTC
CASSLPGGGGQFF
>TRBD1|14|-|TRBJ2-7|TRBV5-1
TGCGCCAGCAGCTTGGTTGGGACAGGGGTCGAGCAGTACTTC
CASSLVGTGVEQYF
>-|16|few|TRBJ1-1|TRBV7-8
TGTGCCAGCAGCCCGGGGTCAGGTTTAATGAACACTGAAGCTTTCTTT
CASSPGSGLMNTEAFF
>TRBD1|16|few|TRBJ1-1|TRBV29-1
TGCAGCGTTGAACGCCCAAAGGACAGGGTGAACACTGAAGCTTTCTTT
CSVERPKDRVNTEAFF
>-|12|many|TRBJ2-1|TRBV20-1
TGCAGTGCTAGAAAGGGGGGGAATGAGCAGTTCTTC
CSARKGGNEQFF
>-|14|many|TRBJ1-2|TRBV27
TGTGCCAGCAGTTTTAGGGGCCTTCAACAGGGCTACACCTTC
CASSFRGLQQGYTF
>-|15|many|TRBJ2-1|TRBV28
TGTGCCAGCAGACCAGCCGGGACACTTTTGAATGAGCAGTTCTTC
CASRPAGTLLNEQFF
>TRBD1|16|many|TRBJ2-3|TRBV5-5
TGTGCCAGCAGCCAGCCGGGACAGGGGGACACAGATACGCAGTATTTT
CASSQPGQGDTDTQYF
>TRBD2|16|many|TRBJ2-1|TRBV24-1
TGTGCCACCAGTGATTCTAGCGGGAGTTCCTACAATGAGCAGTTCTTC
CATSDSSGSSYNEQFF
>TRBD1|13|-|TRBJ1-2|TRBV5-1
TGCGCCAGCAGACAGACAGGGACAGAAGGCTACACCTTC
CASRQTGTEGYTF
>-|13|many|TRBJ2-1|TRBV2
TGTGCCAGCAGCCTGTCCTCCTACAATGAGCAGTTCTTC
CASSLSSYNEQFF
>TRBD1|15|many|TRBJ2-7|TRBV7-9
TGTGCCAGCAGCTCGGACAGGCTTAGGGGCTACGAGCAGTACTTC
CASSSDRLRGYEQYF
>TRBD2|15|many|TRBJ2-1|TRBV11-2
TGTGCCAGCAGCACCGGGACTAGCGGGATATATGAGCAGTTCTTC
CASSTGTSGIYEQFF
>-|13|-|TRBJ1-5|TRBV14
TGTGTCAGCAGCCAAGTTGAGGATCAGCCCCAGCATTTT
CVSSQVEDQPQHF
>TRBD1|14|many|TRBJ2-7|TRBV7-9
TGTGCCAGCAGCTACCGGGACAGGTCCTACGAGCAGTACTTC
CASSYRDRSYEQYF
>TRBD2|15|few|TRBJ2-5|TRBV12-5
TGTGCTAGTGGTCCTTCCGGACTAGCGATCGAGACCCAGTACTTC
CASGPSGLAIETQYF